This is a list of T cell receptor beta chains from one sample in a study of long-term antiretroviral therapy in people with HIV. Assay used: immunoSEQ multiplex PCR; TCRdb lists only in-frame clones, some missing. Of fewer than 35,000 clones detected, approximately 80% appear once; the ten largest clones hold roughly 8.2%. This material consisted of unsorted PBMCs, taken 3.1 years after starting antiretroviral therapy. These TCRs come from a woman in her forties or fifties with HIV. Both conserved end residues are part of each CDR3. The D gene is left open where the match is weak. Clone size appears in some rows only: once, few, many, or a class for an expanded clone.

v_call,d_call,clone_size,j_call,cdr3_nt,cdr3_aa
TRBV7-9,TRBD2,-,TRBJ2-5,TGTGCCAGCAGCGACGGACTAGCAGGGACCCAGTACTTC,CASSDGLAGTQYF
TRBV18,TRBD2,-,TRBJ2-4,TGTGCCAGCTCACCACGGGAGGGACTAGCGGAAGCCAAAAACATTCAGTACTTC,CASSPREGLAEAKNIQYF
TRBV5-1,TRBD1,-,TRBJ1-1,TGCGCCAGCAGCTCACCGGGACAGGGTTATCAGGGAGCTTTCTTT,CASSSPGQGYQGAFF
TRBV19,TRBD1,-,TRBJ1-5,TGTGCCAGTTCCGGGACAGGGGGTATGAGAAGCAATCAGCCCCAGCATTTT,CASSGTGGMRSNQPQHF
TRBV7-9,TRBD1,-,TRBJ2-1,TGTGCCAGCAGCACCGGGACAGGGAACTATGAGCAGTTCTTC,CASSTGTGNYEQFF
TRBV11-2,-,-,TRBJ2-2,TGTGCCAGCAGCTTAACGGGAAGAAACACCGGGGAGCTGTTTTTT,CASSLTGRNTGELFF
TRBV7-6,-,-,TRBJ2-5,TGTGCCAGCAGCTTAAATAGGGGTCCCTCAGAGACCCAGTACTTC,CASSLNRGPSETQYF
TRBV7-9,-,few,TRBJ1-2,TGTGCCAGCAGCCCGACCACAGGGGGCTACACCTTC,CASSPTTGGYTF
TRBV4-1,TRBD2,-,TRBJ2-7,TGCGCCAGCAGCCAAGTCGCGGGGGACTACGAGCAGTACTTC,CASSQVAGDYEQYF
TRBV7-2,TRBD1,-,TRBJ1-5,TGTGCCAGCAGCCTGGGACAGAAGAATCAGCCCCAGCATTTT,CASSLGQKNQPQHF
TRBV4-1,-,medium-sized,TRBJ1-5,TGCGCCAGCAGCTCACGGGATATTGGGGACCAGCCCCAGCATTTT,CASSSRDIGDQPQHF
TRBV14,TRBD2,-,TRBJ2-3,TGTGCCAGCAGCGGACTAGCGGGGGCCACTAGCACAGATACGCAGTATTTT,CASSGLAGATSTDTQYF
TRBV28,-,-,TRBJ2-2,TGTGCCAGCATTAGACTAGGGGTCGGGGAGCTGTTTTTT,CASIRLGVGELFF
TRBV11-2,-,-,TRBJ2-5,TGTGCCAGCAGCTTAGTGGCCAGCAGAGAGACCCAGTACTTC,CASSLVASRETQYF
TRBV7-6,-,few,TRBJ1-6,TGTGCCAGCAGCTTAGCTATCCGGGGTAATTCACCCCTCCACTTT,CASSLAIRGNSPLHF
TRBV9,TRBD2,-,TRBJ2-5,TGTGCCAGCAGCCCGAGGGGGGATGGCGGGGGGGCTTCAGAGACCCAGTACTTC,CASSPRGDGGGASETQYF
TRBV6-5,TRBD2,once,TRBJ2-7,TGTGCCAGCAGGAGCGGGGGGCCAAAACACTACGAGCAGTACTTC,CASRSGGPKHYEQYF
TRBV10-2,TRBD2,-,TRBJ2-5,TGCGCCAGCAGTGACAGTGCTCCAGCGGGGGAGACCCAGTACTTC,CASSDSAPAGETQYF
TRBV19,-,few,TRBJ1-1,TGTGCCAGTAGTCCGGGGACACCGAACACTGAAGCTTTCTTT,CASSPGTPNTEAFF
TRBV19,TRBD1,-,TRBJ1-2,TGTGCCAGTAGTATCGGAACAGGGGGCATAGGCTACACCTTC,CASSIGTGGIGYTF
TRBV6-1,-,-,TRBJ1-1,TGTGCCAGCAGTGTGGGGGGAGGAATGAACACTGAAGCTTTCTTT,CASSVGGGMNTEAFF
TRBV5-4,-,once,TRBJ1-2,TGTGCCAGCAGCTTTAGACCTGAATCTGGCTACACCTTC,CASSFRPESGYTF
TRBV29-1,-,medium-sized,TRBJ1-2,TGCAGCGTTGGCCCAGGGGTCGATGGCTACACCTTC,CSVGPGVDGYTF
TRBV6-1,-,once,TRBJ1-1,TGTGCCAGTAAGCAGGGCGGGCACACTGAAGCTTTCTTT,CASKQGGHTEAFF
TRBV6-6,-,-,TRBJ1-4,TGTGCCAGCGGGAAGGCAGGGGAGAATGAAAAACTGTTTTTT,CASGKAGENEKLFF
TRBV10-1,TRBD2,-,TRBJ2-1,TGCGCCAGCAGTGAGTCGACTAGCGGGGGAAGTGAGCAGTTCTTC,CASSESTSGGSEQFF
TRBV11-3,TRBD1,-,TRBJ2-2,TGTGCCAGCAGCCCCGGGACAGCCCTTTTCACCGGGGAGCTGTTTTTT,CASSPGTALFTGELFF
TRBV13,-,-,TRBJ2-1,TGTGCCAGCAGCTCATCCCTGGTTCCCTTCGATGAGCAGTTCTTC,CASSSSLVPFDEQFF
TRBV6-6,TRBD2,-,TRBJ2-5,TGTGCCAGCAGTTACTCCGGACTAGCGGGGTTCGAGACCCAGTACTTC,CASSYSGLAGFETQYF
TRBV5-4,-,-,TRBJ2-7,TGTGCCAGCAGCCGACGGTGGGGCTACGAGCAGTACTTC,CASSRRWGYEQYF
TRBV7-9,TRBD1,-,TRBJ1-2,TGTGCCAGCAGCCCTACAGGGGATGGCTACACCTTC,CASSPTGDGYTF
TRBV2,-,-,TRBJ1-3,TGTGCCAGCAGCAAAGGACAGAGCTCTGGAAACACCATATATTTT,CASSKGQSSGNTIYF
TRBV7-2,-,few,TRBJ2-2,TGTGCCAGCAGCCATCCGGGGTTCCAACCCGGGGAGCTGTTTTTT,CASSHPGFQPGELFF